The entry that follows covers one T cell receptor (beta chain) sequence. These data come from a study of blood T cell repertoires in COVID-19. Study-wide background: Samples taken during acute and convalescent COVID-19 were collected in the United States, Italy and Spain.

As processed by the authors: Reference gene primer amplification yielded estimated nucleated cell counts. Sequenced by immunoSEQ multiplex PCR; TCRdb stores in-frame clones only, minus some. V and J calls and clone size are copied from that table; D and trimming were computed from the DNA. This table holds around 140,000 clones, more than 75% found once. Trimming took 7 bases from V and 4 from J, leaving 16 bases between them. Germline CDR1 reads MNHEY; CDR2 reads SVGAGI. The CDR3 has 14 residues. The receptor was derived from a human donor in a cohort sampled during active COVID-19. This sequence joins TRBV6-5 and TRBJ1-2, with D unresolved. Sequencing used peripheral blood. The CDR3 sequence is CASTPMVSGYGYTF. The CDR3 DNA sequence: TGTGCCAGCACCCCTATGGTCTCGGGCTATGGCTACACCTTC.